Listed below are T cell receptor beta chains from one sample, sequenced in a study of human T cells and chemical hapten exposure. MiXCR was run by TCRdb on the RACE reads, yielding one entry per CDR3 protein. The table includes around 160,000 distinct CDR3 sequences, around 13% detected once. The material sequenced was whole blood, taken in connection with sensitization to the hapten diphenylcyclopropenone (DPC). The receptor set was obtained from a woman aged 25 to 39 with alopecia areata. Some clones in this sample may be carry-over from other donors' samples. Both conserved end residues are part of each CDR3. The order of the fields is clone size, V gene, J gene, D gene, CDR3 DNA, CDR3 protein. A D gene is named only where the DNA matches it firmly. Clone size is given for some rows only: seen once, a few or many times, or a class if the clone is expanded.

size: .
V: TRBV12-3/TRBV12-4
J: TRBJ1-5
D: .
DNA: TGTGCCAGCAGTTTGAACAGCCGTCAGCCCCAGCATTTT
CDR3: CASSLNSRQPQHF

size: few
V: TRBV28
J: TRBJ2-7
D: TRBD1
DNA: TGTGCCAGCAGTTCCCCGGGACAGGGGATCTACGAGCAGTACTTC
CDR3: CASSSPGQGIYEQYF

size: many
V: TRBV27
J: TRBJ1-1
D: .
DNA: TGTGCCAGCAGAGTGATGGGGCAGGCAAACACTGAAGCTTTCTTT
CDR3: CASRVMGQANTEAFF

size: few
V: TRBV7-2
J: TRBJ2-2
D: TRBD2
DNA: TGTGCCAGCAGCTTATCCCGTCTAGCGGGGGCTCACGGGGAGCTGTTTTTT
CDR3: CASSLSRLAGAHGELFF

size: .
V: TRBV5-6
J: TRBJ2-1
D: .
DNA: TGTGCCAGCAGCTTTTGGGGGCGAAACTACAATGAGCAGTTCTTC
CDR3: CASSFWGRNYNEQFF

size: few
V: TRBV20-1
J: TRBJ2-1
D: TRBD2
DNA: TGCAGTGCTATGGACCCGGGCCTAGGGGAGGGCAATGAGCAGTTCTTC
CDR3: CSAMDPGLGEGNEQFF

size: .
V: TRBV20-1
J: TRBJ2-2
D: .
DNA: TGCAGTGCTAGAGGGGGATGGAGCACCGGGGAGCTGTTTTTT
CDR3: CSARGGWSTGELFF

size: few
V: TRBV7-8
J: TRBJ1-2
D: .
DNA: TGTGCCAGCGGCGACGGAATGAGATCTAACTATGGCTACACCTTC
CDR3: CASGDGMRSNYGYTF

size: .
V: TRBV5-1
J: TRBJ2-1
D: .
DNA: TGCGCCAGCAGCTTGGACGGGAGTGGCGATGAGCAGTTCTTC
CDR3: CASSLDGSGDEQFF

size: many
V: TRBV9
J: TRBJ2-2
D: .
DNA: TGTGCCAGCAGCGTAGGGCAGCCCGGGGAGCTGTTTTTT
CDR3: CASSVGQPGELFF

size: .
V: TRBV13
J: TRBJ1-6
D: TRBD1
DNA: TGTGCCAGCAGCGACCGGGACAGGGCTAATTCACCCCTCCACTTT
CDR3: CASSDRDRANSPLHF

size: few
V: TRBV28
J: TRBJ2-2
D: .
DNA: TGTGCCAGCAGTTTATACGCACAGGCGGACACCGGGGAGCTGTTTTTT
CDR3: CASSLYAQADTGELFF

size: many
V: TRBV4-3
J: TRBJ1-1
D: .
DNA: TGCGCCAGCAGCCAAGCTGCGGGGACAAACACTGAAGCTTTCTTT
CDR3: CASSQAAGTNTEAFF

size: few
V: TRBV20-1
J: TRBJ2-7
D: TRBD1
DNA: TGCAGTGCTCGGGACAGAATCTCCTACGAGCAGTACTTC
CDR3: CSARDRISYEQYF

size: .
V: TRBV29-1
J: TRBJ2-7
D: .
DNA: TGCAGCGTTGAAGTCCGGGACGCGACCTACGAGCAGTACTTC
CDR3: CSVEVRDATYEQYF

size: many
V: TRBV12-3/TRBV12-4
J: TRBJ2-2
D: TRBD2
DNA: TGTGCCAGCAGGAATAGCGGGAGAAACACCGGGGAGCTGTTTTTT
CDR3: CASRNSGRNTGELFF

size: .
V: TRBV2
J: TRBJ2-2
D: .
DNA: TGTGCCAGCAGACGGACGGACACCGGGGAGCTGTTTTTT
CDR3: CASRRTDTGELFF

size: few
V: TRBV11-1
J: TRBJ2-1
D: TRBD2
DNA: TGTGCCAGCAGCGTCGGGACTAGCGGGTCACTCTCCTACAATGAGCAGTTCTTC
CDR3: CASSVGTSGSLSYNEQFF

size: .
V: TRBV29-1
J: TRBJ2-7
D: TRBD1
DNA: TGCAGCGTTGCGGGACAGGGGAACTACGAGCAGTACTTC
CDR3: CSVAGQGNYEQYF

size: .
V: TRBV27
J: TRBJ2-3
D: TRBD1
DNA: TGTGCCAGCAGTGGGGACAGGGAGAAAACAGATACGCAGTATTTT
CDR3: CASSGDREKTDTQYF

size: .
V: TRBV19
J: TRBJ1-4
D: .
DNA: TGTGCCAGTTGGCCGGGGCTAGGAACTAATGAAAAACTGTTTTTT
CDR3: CASWPGLGTNEKLFF

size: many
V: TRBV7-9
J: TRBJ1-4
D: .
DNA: TGTGCCAGCAGCCGGTACGGAGCCGTAGGTGAAAAACTGTTTTTT
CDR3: CASSRYGAVGEKLFF

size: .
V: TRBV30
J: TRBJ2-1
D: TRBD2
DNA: TGTGCTAAAAGCGGGGGGTTATACAATGAGCAGTTCTTC
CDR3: CAKSGGLYNEQFF

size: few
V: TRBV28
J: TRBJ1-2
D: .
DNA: TGTGCCAGCAGTTTAAACGACCGCTACACCTTC
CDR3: CASSLNDRYTF

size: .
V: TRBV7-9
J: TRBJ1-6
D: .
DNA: TGTGCCAGCCCCGACAGACAGAATTCACCCCTCCACTTT
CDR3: CASPDRQNSPLHF

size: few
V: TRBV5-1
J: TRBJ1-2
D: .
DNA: TGCGCCAGCAGCTTGGACAAACCCTATGGCTACACCTTC
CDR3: CASSLDKPYGYTF

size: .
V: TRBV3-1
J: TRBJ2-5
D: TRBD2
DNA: TGTGCCAGCAGCCCACCCGGACTAGCGGGGGGCCGAGAGACCCAGTACTTC
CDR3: CASSPPGLAGGRETQYF